This TCR beta chain is drawn from a study of blood T cell repertoires in COVID-19. V was pared by 5 bases and J by 2 bases, with 14 bases between. The CDR3 runs 15 residues. CDR1 is SEHNR, CDR2 FQNEAQ, per germline (reference sequence). This clone showed up just a few times. Under the authors' procedure: Researchers report that nucleated cell counts were estimated from reference gene primer amplification. The repertoire was sequenced with immunoSEQ multiplex PCR; TCRdb's copy has only in-frame clones and lacks some. V and J calls plus clone size are reproduced from that table; the DNA served to infer D and trimming. The profile shows approximately 12,000 clones, approximately 70% of them singletons.

Sequenced input: peripheral blood. This chain joins TRBV7-9 and TRBJ2-3; D possibly corresponds to TRBD2 (7 bases). This TCR came from a human donor in a cohort sampled during active COVID-19. The CDR3: CASSTRGGFTDTQYF. CDR3 in DNA: TGTGCCAGCAGCACAAGGGGGGGATTCACAGATACGCAGTATTTT.